The clone carrying this T cell receptor (beta chain) was found a few times. Sample donors were healthy Caucasian individuals that came from Russia, aged roughly 6 to 100. With a J-beta primer mix and a sample-barcoded 5' primer, a second PCR ran 7 to 11 cycles. All cDNA molecules were each tagged by a template-switch adaptor with 12 random nucleotides. MiXCR was run by TCRdb on the 5' RACE reads, yielding one entry per CDR3 protein. The sample lists 750,000 or so distinct CDR3 sequences, roughly 25% seen once, with under 10% in the top ten. V lost 5 bases to trimming and J lost 4 bases, with 20 bases between them. This CDR3 has 16 residues. The sample comes from a study of blood T cells in healthy people across ages. For the study at large: Per two T cells, about one barcoded beta molecule was captured through template switching.

This sample also appeared in a second study, on T cells of mothers and their children. That work adds: Among related mother-child pairs, overlap was slightly higher than in unrelated pairs, though not significantly.

Source material: blood. The source is a boy between 10 and 17 years old in good health. The chain uses TRBV12-3 or TRBV12-4 and TRBJ2-5; D remains unclear. In nucleotides, the CDR3 is TGTGCCAGCAGTCTACCTCCCCCGGGCTCGCGAGAGACCCAGTACTTC. Its protein product is CASSLPPPGSRETQYF.